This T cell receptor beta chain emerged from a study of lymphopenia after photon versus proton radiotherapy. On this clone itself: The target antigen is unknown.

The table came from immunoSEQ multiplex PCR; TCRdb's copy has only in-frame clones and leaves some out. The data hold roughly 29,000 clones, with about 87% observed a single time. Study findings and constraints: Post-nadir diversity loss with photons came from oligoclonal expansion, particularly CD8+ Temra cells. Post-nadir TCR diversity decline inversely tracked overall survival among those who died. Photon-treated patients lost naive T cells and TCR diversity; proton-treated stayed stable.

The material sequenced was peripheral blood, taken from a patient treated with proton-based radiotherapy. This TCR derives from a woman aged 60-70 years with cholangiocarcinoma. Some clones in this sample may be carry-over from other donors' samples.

CDR3 sequence (DNA): TGCGCCAGCAATAGCGGGACTTTATCAGATACGCAGTATTTT. It translates to CASNSGTLSDTQYF. The chain recombines TRBV5-1 with TRBJ2-3; 8 bases agree with TRBD2. Germline V gives CDR1 SGHRS, CDR2 YFSETQ. The CDR3 has 14 amino acids. V trimming: 6 bases; J trimming: 4 bases; junction bases outside the gene matches: 7.